Listed below are T cell receptor beta chains from one sample, sequenced in a study of shared clonotypes between healthy human individuals. The table came from immunoSEQ multiplex PCR; TCRdb's copy has only in-frame clones and leaves some out. The sample has roughly 640,000 clones, less than 98% seen once; the top ten hold about 0.06%. The sample comprised naive CD4+ T cells sorted from blood. All receptors come from a woman between 25 and 40 years old in good health. CDR3s include the opening cysteine and the closing phenylalanine or tryptophan. D genes are given only for firm matches. Clone size is shown for a subset of rows, as once, few, many or a class of expanded clone.

>.|.|TRBJ1-5|TRBV28
TGTGCCAGCAGTCCTCGGGTCACTGGAGGCAATCAGCCCCAGCATTTT
CASSPRVTGGNQPQHF
>TRBD1|.|TRBJ2-7|TRBV28
TGTGCCAGCAGTGAGAGAACCGGGACAGGGCGTTCCTACGAGCAGTACTTC
CASSERTGTGRSYEQYF
>.|.|TRBJ1-6|TRBV6-5
TGTGCCAGCAGTTACTCCCGGGACACGGGCCTATATGCCCTCCACTTT
CASSYSRDTGLYALHF
>.|.|TRBJ2-1|TRBV11-1
TGTGCCAGCAGCCCCCTCCAGGGCTATGAGCAGTTCTTC
CASSPLQGYEQFF
>.|.|TRBJ2-1|TRBV20-1
TGCAGTGCCCGGTCGCCGCCTGAGCAGTTCTTC
CSARSPPEQFF
>.|.|TRBJ1-2|TRBV2
TGTGCCAGCAGTGAAAGCCGGGGTTTGGACTATGGCTACACCTTC
CASSESRGLDYGYTF
>.|.|TRBJ2-5|TRBV6-5
TGTGCCAGCAGTTACGGGGGCGGGAGTGAGACCCAGTACTTC
CASSYGGGSETQYF
>.|.|TRBJ1-3|TRBV28
TGTGCCAGCAGTTTCTCTATGACGGGGATCTCTGGAAACACCATATATTTT
CASSFSMTGISGNTIYF
>.|.|TRBJ2-3|TRBV13
TGTGCCAGCACCCTAGGGGTCCGACCCGGTACGCAGTATTTT
CASTLGVRPGTQYF
>TRBD2|.|TRBJ2-1|TRBV6-6
TGTGCCAGCAGTTACTCCATAGCGGGAGTGGGGAATGAGCAGTTCTTC
CASSYSIAGVGNEQFF
>TRBD1|.|TRBJ1-2|TRBV5-1
TGCGCCAGCAGATCCGACAGGGAAGGTAGCTACACCTTC
CASRSDREGSYTF
>.|once|TRBJ2-1|TRBV5-1
TGCGCCAGCAGCTTGGCCGGGGCAGGACGGGATGAGCAGTTCTTC
CASSLAGAGRDEQFF
>.|.|TRBJ2-5|TRBV28
TGTGCCAGCAGTTTATGGCTAGGTCCGGTGACCCAGTACTTC
CASSLWLGPVTQYF
>.|.|TRBJ1-1|TRBV18
TGTGCCAGCTCGAACGATCAGGGACCCACTGAAGCTTTCTTT
CASSNDQGPTEAFF
>TRBD2|.|TRBJ2-3|TRBV4-2
TGTGCCAGCAGCCAAGAGCTCGTGACTAGCGGGAGGTCTACAGATACGCAGTATTTT
CASSQELVTSGRSTDTQYF
>TRBD1|.|TRBJ2-7|TRBV15
TGTGCCACCAGCGTCCCAGGGGGAGCTGAAGAGCAGTACTTC
CATSVPGGAEEQYF
>.|.|TRBJ1-3|TRBV19
TGTGCCAGTACTTCCCCGCGGAACTCTGGAAACACCATATATTTT
CASTSPRNSGNTIYF
>TRBD1|.|TRBJ2-1|TRBV9
TGTGCCAGCAGTGAGGGGACAGGTCAGTACAATGAGCAGTTCTTC
CASSEGTGQYNEQFF
>.|.|TRBJ2-5|TRBV11-3
TGTGCCAGCAGCTTAGTAGAGACCCAGTACTTC
CASSLVETQYF
>TRBD1|.|TRBJ2-5|TRBV28
TGTGCCAGCAGTTCGACGACAGGGGAGGCGGGTTCCCAGTACTTC
CASSSTTGEAGSQYF
>.|.|TRBJ1-3|TRBV25-1
.
CASSEFGTGSLYF
>.|.|TRBJ1-3|TRBV13
TGTGCCAGCAGCTTAGGTGAAGGAAACACCATATATTTT
CASSLGEGNTIYF
>.|once|TRBJ2-6|TRBV18
TGTGCCAGCTCACCAACGACGGGGATCTCTGGGGCCAACGTCCTGACTTTC
CASSPTTGISGANVLTF
>.|.|TRBJ2-1|TRBV19
TGTGCCAGTTCCCGGACAGGAGGGAATGAGCAGTTCTTC
CASSRTGGNEQFF
>.|.|TRBJ1-5|TRBV19
TGTGCCAGTAGTATAGATACCGGGACATATAGCAATCAGCCCCAGCATTTT
CASSIDTGTYSNQPQHF
>.|once|TRBJ2-1|TRBV19
TGTGCCAGTAGTTTGCTGAGACTAGAATCAGGGAATGAGCAGTTCTTC
CASSLLRLESGNEQFF
>.|.|TRBJ1-1|TRBV14
TGTGCCAGCAGCCATTGGGGGGGCACTGAAGCTTTCTTT
CASSHWGGTEAFF
>.|.|TRBJ1-1|TRBV6-1
TGTGCCAGCAGTCCGGGCCCAGGGGACACTGAAGCTTTCTTT
CASSPGPGDTEAFF
>.|.|TRBJ2-1|TRBV11-2
TGTGCCAGCAGCTCGACAAAATACAATGAGCAGTTCTTC
CASSSTKYNEQFF
>TRBD2|.|TRBJ2-2|TRBV28
TGTGCCAGCACCCTGACTAGCGGGAGGGCCTTGGACACCGGGGAGCTGTTTTTT
CASTLTSGRALDTGELFF
>.|once|TRBJ1-2|TRBV21-1
TGTGCCAGCACCCCGACAGGGGCAATCTATGGCTACACCTTC
CASTPTGAIYGYTF
>TRBD2|.|TRBJ2-2|TRBV7-7
TGTGCCAGCAGCTTAGCGGGTGGTAGCGGGTCCGGGGAGCTGTTTTTT
CASSLAGGSGSGELFF
>.|once|TRBJ1-5|TRBV28
TGTGCCAGCAGTTTAATGGGGGGAAATCAGCCCCAGCATTTT
CASSLMGGNQPQHF
>TRBD2|.|TRBJ2-1|TRBV7-9
TGTGCCAGCAGCTACTTAGCGGGAGGGCCGGTTAATGAGCAGTTCTTC
CASSYLAGGPVNEQFF
>.|.|TRBJ2-5|TRBV19
TGTGCCAGTAGTCGTGACAGAGGCCAGTACCAAGAGACCCAGTACTTC
CASSRDRGQYQETQYF
>.|.|TRBJ2-3|TRBV5-1
TGCGCCAGCAGCTATCAACTAGTTTTGGGCACAGATACGCAGTATTTT
CASSYQLVLGTDTQYF
>TRBD1|.|TRBJ2-7|TRBV5-1
TGCGCCAGCAGCCCTGGGACAGGGTTCTCCTACGAGCAGTACTTC
CASSPGTGFSYEQYF
>.|.|TRBJ2-1|TRBV28
TGTGCCAGCAGTTTGAGGGGTGAGCAGTTCTTC
CASSLRGEQFF
>.|.|TRBJ2-5|TRBV28
TGTGCCAGCAGTAATCCTCCCCTGGGGGAGACCCAGTACTTC
CASSNPPLGETQYF
>TRBD2|.|TRBJ2-1|TRBV7-1
TGTGCCAGCAGCTGGACCGGGACTAGCGGACCCAATGAGCAGTTCTTC
CASSWTGTSGPNEQFF
>.|once|TRBJ2-7|TRBV6-4
TGTGCCAGCAGTGATAGGGCAGCTAAAGACTACGAGCAGTACTTC
CASSDRAAKDYEQYF
>.|.|TRBJ1-4|TRBV7-2
TGTGCCAGCAGCTTAGGGACATATCTGTTTTTT
CASSLGTYLFF
>TRBD1|once|TRBJ2-2|TRBV5-1
TGCGCCAGCAGCTTTGACAGGGGGCGCTCCGGGGAGCTGTTTTTT
CASSFDRGRSGELFF